Below, 21 T cell receptor beta chains from the same sample are listed, as sequenced in a study of blood T cell repertoires in COVID-19. The repertoire was sequenced with immunoSEQ multiplex PCR; TCRdb's copy has only in-frame clones and lacks some. The sample holds 150,000 to 200,000 clones, roughly 87% seen once. The sequenced material came from PBMCs or T cells enriched from blood (not recorded which). The source is a human donor with acute COVID-19. The donor label of this sample is uncertain.

V is TRBV6-5 and J is TRBJ2-1, with 8 bases matching TRBD2. The CDR3 length is 16 residues. Germline-derived CDR1 and CDR2 are MNHEY and SVGAGI. Trimming took 0 bases from V and 4 from J; bases not matched to a gene: 5. CDR3 sequence: CASSYSAGEVYNEQFF. The CDR3 nucleotides read TGTGCCAGCAGTTACTCAGCGGGGGAAGTTTACAATGAGCAGTTCTTC.

The chain employs TRBV19 and TRBJ1-2; D gene uncertain. Trimming left V 6 bases short and J 5 bases short, with 16 bases between. Germline lookup yields CDR1 LNHDA and CDR2 SQIVND (reference sequence). This CDR3 is 14 amino acids long. The CDR3 DNA reads as TGTGCCAGTAGCCCGGGTCCGGAGTGGTATGGCTACACCTTC. This translates into CASSPGPEWYGYTF. The full variable domain, with the rest looked up from reference TRBV19 and TRBJ1-2, is DGGITQSPKYLFRKEGQNVTLSCEQNLNHDAMYWYRQDPGQGLRLIYYSQIVNDFQKGDIAEGYSVSREKKESFPLTVTSAQKNPTAFYLCASSPGPEWYGYTFGSGTRLTVV.

J is TRBJ1-6 and V is TRBV7-6; 8 nucleotides line up with TRBD1. The CDR3 loop spans 19 amino acids. With V trimmed by 1 base and J by 0 bases, 8 bases remained unmatched. The germline V gene has CDR1 SGHVS and CDR2 FNYEAQ. The CDR3 DNA reads TGTGCCAGCAGCTTAGATCCCCGGACAGGGAGCTCCTATAATTCACCCCTCCACTTT. Translating gives CASSLDPRTGSSYNSPLHF.

The chain joins TRBV30 to TRBJ2-5; TRBD2 matches 11 bases. J was trimmed by 5 bases and V by 2 bases; bases with no gene match: 4. Germline assignment: CDR1 GTSNPN and CDR2 SVGIG (reference sequence). The CDR3 has 14 residues. Here the CDR3 DNA reads TGTGCCTGGAGTCCCGTAGCGGGGGGGGAGACCCAGTACTTC. Amino acids: CAWSPVAGGETQYF.

The rearrangement links TRBV10-3 to TRBJ1-2, with 8 positions matching TRBD1. V was pared by 4 bases and J by 4 bases, with 8 bases of the junction left unmatched. Germline CDR1 reads ENHRY; CDR2 reads SYGVKD. The CDR3 has 15 residues. Here the CDR3 DNA reads TGTGCCATCAGTGTGGGGGGACAGGCTAGCTATGGCTACACCTTC. It translates to CAISVGGQASYGYTF.

The genes are TRBV6-1 and TRBJ2-1; weak D call: TRBD2 (6 bases). There are 14 residues in the CDR3. The germline V gene encodes CDR1 MNHNS and CDR2 SASEGT. The V end lost 2 bases, the J end lost 15 bases, and 20 bases lay between the germline ends. The CDR3 coding sequence is TGTGCCAGCAGTGAATTGGGCGCGGGGCGCAGGCGGTTCTTC. Translation: CASSELGAGRRRFF.

The chain has TRBV5-1 and TRBJ2-1; 8 nucleotides line up with TRBD1. V trimming: 3 bases; J trimming: 6 bases; junction bases outside the gene matches: 5. Germline V gene sequence: CDR1 SGHRS, CDR2 YFSETQ. CDR3 size: 14 residues. The CDR3 DNA follows: TGCGCCAGCAGCTCGCGGACAGGGCGCAATGAGCAGTTCTTC. Protein product: CASSSRTGRNEQFF.

The count of this clone is one. This chain connects TRBV27 to TRBJ2-2, with 7 positions matching TRBD2. This CDR3 contains 16 residues. V lost 5 bases to trimming and J lost 3 bases; unmatched junction nucleotides: 9. Looked up from germline, CDR1 is MNHEY and CDR2 is SMNVEV (reference sequence). CDR3 in DNA: TGTGCCAGCAGTACTCAGCCGGCGGGGGACACCGGGGAGCTGTTTTTT. This translates into CASSTQPAGDTGELFF.

This sequence joins TRBV30 and TRBJ1-2; a possible D gene is TRBD1 (5 bases). This CDR3 region has 16 residues. Trimming cost V 5 bases and J 4 bases, with 23 bases left between them. Per germline, CDR1 GTSNPN and CDR2 SVGIG (reference sequence). In nucleotides, the CDR3 is TGTGCCTGGGAACCCCGGGGGGGTTTTCTGCGCTATGGCTACACCTTC. Encoded protein: CAWEPRGGFLRYGYTF. The full variable domain, in which reference TRBV30 and TRBJ1-2 provide the parts outside the CDR3, is SQTIHQWPATLVQPVGSPLSLECTVEGTSNPNLYWYRQAAGRGLQLLFYSVGIGQISSEVPQNLSASRPQDRQFILSSKKLLLSDSGFYLCAWEPRGGFLRYGYTFGSGTRLTVV.

The CDR3 loop reads CASSFLGGADSPLHF. In nucleotides, the CDR3 is TGTGCCAGCAGCTTTCTAGGGGGGGCAGATTCACCCCTCCACTTT. The V gene is TRBV11-2, the J gene TRBJ1-6, with D perhaps matching TRBD1 (6 bases). V was pared by 3 bases and J by 8 bases, with 14 bases between. CDR3 length: 15 amino acids. Germline CDR1 and CDR2: SGHAT and FQNNGV.

The rearrangement joins TRBV29-1 to TRBJ2-7, with 12 bases that match TRBD1. V trimming: 6 bases; J trimming: 4 bases; junction bases outside the gene matches: 4. The CDR3 runs to 13 residues. Germline assignment: CDR1 SQVTM and CDR2 ANQGSEA. CDR3 coding DNA: TGCAGCGTAGGGACAGGGGGCGCGTACGAGCAGTACTTC. Protein product: CSVGTGGAYEQYF.

This clone was seen once. The rearrangement joins TRBV7-3 to TRBJ1-1; no firm D call. Trimming removed 5 bases at V and 10 bases at J, with 17 bases between. Germline CDR1 SGHTA, CDR2 FQGTGA. The CDR3 has 13 residues. In DNA form, the CDR3 reads TGTGCCAGCAGCCCACGTCCCGGGATGGGAGCTTTCTTT. The encoded protein is CASSPRPGMGAFF.

The chain recombines TRBV10-2 with TRBJ2-5; D is ambiguous. The CDR3 runs 12 residues. Germline CDR1 is WSHSY and CDR2 is SAAADI. V lost 8 bases and J 5 bases, leaving 12 bases between the germline ends. The CDR3 nucleotides read TGCGCCAGCGGATACCGCAGGGAGACCCAGTACTTC. Translating gives CASGYRRETQYF.

V is TRBV7-9 and J is TRBJ1-4; D uncertain. V lost 2 bases and J lost 8, with 12 bases in between. The CDR3 runs 14 residues. The germline V gene encodes CDR1 SEHNR and CDR2 FQNEAQ (reference sequence). The chain's CDR3 is CASSLSAGSEKLFF. DNA of the CDR3: TGTGCCAGCAGCTTATCGGCAGGCAGCGAAAAACTGTTTTTT.

This clone was seen only a few times. The chain combines TRBV27 with TRBJ1-1; D might be TRBD1 (5 bases). In germline, CDR1 is MNHEY, CDR2 SMNVEV (reference sequence). Trimming left V 2 bases short and J 1 base short, with 5 bases between. This CDR3 is 13 amino acids long. CDR3 region: CASSLDRNTEAFF. For the CDR3, the DNA is TGTGCCAGCAGTTTAGACAGGAACACTGAAGCTTTCTTT.

The chain is built from TRBV2 and TRBJ2-2, with a possible D match to TRBD2 (6 bases). The CDR3 consists of 14 residues. V lost 3 bases and J 8 bases, leaving 13 bases between the germline ends. Per germline, CDR1 SNHLY and CDR2 FYNNEI. The CDR3 DNA follows: TGTGCCAGCAGTGAGGCGGGGCGGTTTGGGGAGCTGTTTTTT. It codes for CASSEAGRFGELFF.

The chain carries TRBV5-4 and TRBJ2-7; TRBD1 matches at 11 bases. The CDR3 loop spans 14 amino acids. Trimming at V came to 3 bases and at J to 3 bases, leaving 2 bases not matched to a gene. CDR1 is SGHNT, CDR2 YYREEE, per germline (reference sequence). DNA of the CDR3: TGTGCCAGCAGCTCGGGGACAGGGGGCTACGAGCAGTACTTC. Protein product: CASSSGTGGYEQYF. The entire variable domain, with the rest obtained from reference TRBV5-4 and TRBJ2-7, is as follows: ETGVTQSPTHLIKTRGQQVTLRCSSQSGHNTVSWYQQALGQGPQFIFQYYREEENGRGNFPPRFSGLQFPNYSSELNVNALELDDSALYLCASSSGTGGYEQYFGPGTRLTVT.

The V and J genes are TRBV6-2 or TRBV6-3 and TRBJ2-7; tentatively, D is TRBD2 (6 bases). Trimming left V 6 bases short and J 2 bases short, with 17 bases between. The CDR3 has 15 residues. Germline V gene lookup returns CDR1 MNHEY and CDR2 SVGEGT. In DNA form, the CDR3 reads TGTGCCAGCAGCCGATTCGGGACTCTCGCCTACGAGCAGTACTTC. The encoded protein is CASSRFGTLAYEQYF.

The CDR3: CASSWKGTTQYF. In DNA form, the CDR3 reads TGCGCCAGCAGTTGGAAAGGGACAACGCAGTATTTT. The V and J genes are TRBV10-2 and TRBJ2-3, with D possibly matching TRBD1 (6 bases). The CDR3 totals 12 residues. The V gene lost 5 bases and the J gene lost 9 bases, with 12 bases spanning the gap. Germline V gene lookup returns CDR1 WSHSY and CDR2 SAAADI.

This chain connects TRBV9 to TRBJ2-1; possibly TRBD2 for D (5 bases). CDR1 SGDLS and CDR2 YYNGEE come from the germline V gene. The CDR3 contains 14 residues. Trimming took off 0 bases at V and 13 bases at J, with 17 bases between the two ends. CDR3 loop: CASSVESARRSQFF. The CDR3, as DNA: TGTGCCAGCAGCGTAGAGAGCGCCCGGAGGAGTCAGTTCTTC.

The chain is built from TRBV6-6 and TRBJ1-5; TRBD1 aligns across 8 bases. The CDR3 is 15 residues long. Germline V gene lookup returns CDR1 MNHNY and CDR2 SVGAGI (reference sequence). After removal of 8 bases from V and 7 bases from J, the junction contained 13 bases not matched to a gene. Here the CDR3 DNA reads TGTGCCAGCGGCACGGACAGGGTAGGAAGGCAGCCCCAGCATTTT. It is translated as CASGTDRVGRQPQHF.